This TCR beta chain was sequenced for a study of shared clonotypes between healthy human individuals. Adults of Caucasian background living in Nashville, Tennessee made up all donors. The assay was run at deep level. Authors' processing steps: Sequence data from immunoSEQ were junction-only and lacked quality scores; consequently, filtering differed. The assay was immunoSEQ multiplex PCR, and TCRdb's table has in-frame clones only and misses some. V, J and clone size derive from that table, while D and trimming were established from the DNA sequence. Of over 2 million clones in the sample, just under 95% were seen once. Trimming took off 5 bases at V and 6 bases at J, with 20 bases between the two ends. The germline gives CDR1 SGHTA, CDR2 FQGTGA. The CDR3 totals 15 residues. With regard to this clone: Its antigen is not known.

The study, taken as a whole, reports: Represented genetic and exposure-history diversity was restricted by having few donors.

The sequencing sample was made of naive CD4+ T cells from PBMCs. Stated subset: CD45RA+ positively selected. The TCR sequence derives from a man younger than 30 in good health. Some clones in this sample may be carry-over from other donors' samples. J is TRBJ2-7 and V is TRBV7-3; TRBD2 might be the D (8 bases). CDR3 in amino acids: CASSPTGGGPLEQYF. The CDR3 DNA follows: TGTGCCAGCAGCCCAACGGGAGGGGGCCCCCTCGAGCAGTACTTC.